The clone carrying this T cell receptor beta chain was detected a few times. Repertoires were generated with immunoSEQ multiplex PCR, while TCRdb's copy carries only in-frame clones and drops some. The sample holds 150,000 or so clones, 93% seen once. These data originate in a study of T cell responses to AZD1222 COVID-19 vaccine. There are 15 residues in the CDR3. Germline V gene sequence: CDR1 SEHNR, CDR2 FQNEAQ (reference sequence). J lost 3 bases, V lost 5 bases, and 6 bases had no gene match. The sequencing here drew on peripheral blood, taken on day 0 of AZD1222 vaccination. The receptor's source is an adult in good health. The chain recombines TRBV7-9 with TRBJ2-2, with 7 nucleotides matching TRBD1. CDR3 bases: TGTGCCAGCAGCCTAGGGGACAGAGACACCGGGGAGCTGTTTTTT. This translates into CASSLGDRDTGELFF.